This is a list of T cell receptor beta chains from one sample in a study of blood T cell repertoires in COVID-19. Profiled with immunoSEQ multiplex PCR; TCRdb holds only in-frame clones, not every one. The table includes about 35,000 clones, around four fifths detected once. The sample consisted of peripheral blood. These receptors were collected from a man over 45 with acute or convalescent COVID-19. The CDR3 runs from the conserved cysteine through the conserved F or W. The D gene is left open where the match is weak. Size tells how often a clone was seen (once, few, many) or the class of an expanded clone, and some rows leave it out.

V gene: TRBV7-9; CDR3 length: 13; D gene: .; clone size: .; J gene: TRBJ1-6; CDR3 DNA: TGTGCCAGCAACATCCGGGGGGGTTCACCCCTCCACTTT; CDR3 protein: CASNIRGGSPLHF
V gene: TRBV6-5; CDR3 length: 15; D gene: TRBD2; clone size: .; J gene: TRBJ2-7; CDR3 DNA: TGTGCCAGCAGTTACCTACCGGGACTAGCTTACGAGCAGTACTTC; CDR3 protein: CASSYLPGLAYEQYF
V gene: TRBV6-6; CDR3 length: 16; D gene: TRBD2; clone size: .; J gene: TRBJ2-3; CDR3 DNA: TGTGCCAGCAGTTCCCCTAGCGGGGGCCAAACAGATACGCAGTATTTT; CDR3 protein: CASSSPSGGQTDTQYF
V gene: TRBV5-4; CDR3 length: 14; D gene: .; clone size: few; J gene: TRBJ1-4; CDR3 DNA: TGTGCCAGCAGCCCGGACAGCGAAAATGAAAAACTGTTTTTT; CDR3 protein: CASSPDSENEKLFF
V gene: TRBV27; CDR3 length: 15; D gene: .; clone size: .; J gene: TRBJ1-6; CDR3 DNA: TGTGCCAGCAGTTTAACCTACGCGGGCAACTCACCCCTCCACTTT; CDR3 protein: CASSLTYAGNSPLHF
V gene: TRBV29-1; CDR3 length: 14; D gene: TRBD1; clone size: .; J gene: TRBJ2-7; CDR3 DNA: TGCAGCGTTGAGACGGGACAGGGGGCTTGGGAGCAGTACTTC; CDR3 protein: CSVETGQGAWEQYF
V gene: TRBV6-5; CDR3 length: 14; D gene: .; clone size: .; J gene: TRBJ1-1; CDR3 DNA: TGTGCCAGCAGTACGACACGAACGGACACTGAAGCTTTCTTT; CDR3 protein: CASSTTRTDTEAFF
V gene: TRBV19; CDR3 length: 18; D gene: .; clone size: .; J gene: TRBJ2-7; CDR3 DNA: TGTGCCAGTAGTATAGATGGGGCGGGACTCAGGAGCTCCTACGAGCAGTACTTC; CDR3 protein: CASSIDGAGLRSSYEQYF
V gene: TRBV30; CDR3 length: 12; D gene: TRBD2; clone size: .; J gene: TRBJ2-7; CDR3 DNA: TGTGCCCTCCGGGGGGATTCCTACGAGCAGTACTTC; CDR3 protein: CALRGDSYEQYF
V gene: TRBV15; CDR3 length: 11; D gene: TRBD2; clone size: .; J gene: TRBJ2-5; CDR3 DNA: TGTGGAAAGCGGGGACAAGAGACCCAGTACTTC; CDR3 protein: CGKRGQETQYF
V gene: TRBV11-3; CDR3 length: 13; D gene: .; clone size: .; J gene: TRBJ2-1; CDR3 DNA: TGTGCCAGCAGCTACTTACAGGGAAATGAGCAGTTCTTC; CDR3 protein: CASSYLQGNEQFF
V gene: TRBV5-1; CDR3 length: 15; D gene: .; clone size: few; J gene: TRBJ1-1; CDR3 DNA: TGCGCCAGCAGCTTGGCAGGGGCGTCGAGCACTGAAGCTTTCTTT; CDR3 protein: CASSLAGASSTEAFF
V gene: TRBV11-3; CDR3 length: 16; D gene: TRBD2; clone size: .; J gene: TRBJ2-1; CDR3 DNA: TGTGCCAGCAGCTCCGCTCTGGCGGGGGGTTCGGAGGAGCAGTTCTTC; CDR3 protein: CASSSALAGGSEEQFF
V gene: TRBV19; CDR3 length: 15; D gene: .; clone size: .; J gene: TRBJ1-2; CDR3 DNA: TGTGCCAGTAAGGACGGACTCCAAGCTAACTATGGCTACACCTTC; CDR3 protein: CASKDGLQANYGYTF
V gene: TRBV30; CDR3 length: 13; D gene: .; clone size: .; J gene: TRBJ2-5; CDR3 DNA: TGTGCCTGGAGTCGGAGGGAACAAGAGACCCAGTACTTC; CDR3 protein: CAWSRREQETQYF
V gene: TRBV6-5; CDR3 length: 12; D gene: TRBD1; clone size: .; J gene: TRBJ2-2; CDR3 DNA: TGTGCCAGCATGACAGGGGCCGGGGAGCTGTTTTTT; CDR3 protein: CASMTGAGELFF
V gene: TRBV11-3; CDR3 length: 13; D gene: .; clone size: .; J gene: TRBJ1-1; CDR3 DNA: TGTGCCAGCAGCAATGGGGGCGCTACTGAAGCTTTCTTT; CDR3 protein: CASSNGGATEAFF